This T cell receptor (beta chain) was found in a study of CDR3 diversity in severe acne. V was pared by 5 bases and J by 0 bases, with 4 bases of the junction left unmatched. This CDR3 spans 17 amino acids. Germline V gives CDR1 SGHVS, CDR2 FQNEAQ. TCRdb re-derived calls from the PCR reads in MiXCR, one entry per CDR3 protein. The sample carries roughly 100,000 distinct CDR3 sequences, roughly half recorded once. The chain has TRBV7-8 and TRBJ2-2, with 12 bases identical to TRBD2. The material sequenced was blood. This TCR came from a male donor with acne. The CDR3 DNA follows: TGTGCCAGCAGCCCACTAGCGGGAGGCACGAACACCGGGGAGCTGTTTTTT. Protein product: CASSPLAGGTNTGELFF.